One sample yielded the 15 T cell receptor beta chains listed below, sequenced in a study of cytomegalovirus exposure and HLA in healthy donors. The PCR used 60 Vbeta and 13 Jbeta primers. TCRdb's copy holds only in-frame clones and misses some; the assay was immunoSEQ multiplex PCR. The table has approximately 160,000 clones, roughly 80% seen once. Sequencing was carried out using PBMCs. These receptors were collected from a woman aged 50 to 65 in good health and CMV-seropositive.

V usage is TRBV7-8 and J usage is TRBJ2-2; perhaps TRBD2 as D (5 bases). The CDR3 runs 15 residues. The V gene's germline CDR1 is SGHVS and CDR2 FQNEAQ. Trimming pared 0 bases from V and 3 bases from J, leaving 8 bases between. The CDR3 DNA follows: TGTGCCAGCAGCTTAGCGGGAGAGTACACCGGGGAGCTGTTTTTT. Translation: CASSLAGEYTGELFF.

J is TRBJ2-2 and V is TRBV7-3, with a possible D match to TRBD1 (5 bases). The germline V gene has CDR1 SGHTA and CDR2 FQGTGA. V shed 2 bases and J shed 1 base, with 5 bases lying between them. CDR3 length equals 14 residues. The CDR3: CASSLGQNTGELFF. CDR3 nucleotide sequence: TGTGCCAGCAGCTTAGGACAGAACACCGGGGAGCTGTTTTTT.

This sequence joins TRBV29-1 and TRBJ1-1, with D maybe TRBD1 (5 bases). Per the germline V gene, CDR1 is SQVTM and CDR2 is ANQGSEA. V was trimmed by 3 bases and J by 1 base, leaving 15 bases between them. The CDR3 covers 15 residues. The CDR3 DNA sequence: TGCAGCGTTGATTTGCAGGGCCAGGGGAACACTGAAGCTTTCTTT. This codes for CSVDLQGQGNTEAFF.

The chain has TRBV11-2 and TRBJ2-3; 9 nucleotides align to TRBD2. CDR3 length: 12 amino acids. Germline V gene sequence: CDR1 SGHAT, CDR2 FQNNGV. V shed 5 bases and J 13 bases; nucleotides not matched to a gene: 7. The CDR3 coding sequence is TGTGCCAGCAGCGCCGCGGGGGGGCCAGAGTATTTT. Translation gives CASSAAGGPEYF.

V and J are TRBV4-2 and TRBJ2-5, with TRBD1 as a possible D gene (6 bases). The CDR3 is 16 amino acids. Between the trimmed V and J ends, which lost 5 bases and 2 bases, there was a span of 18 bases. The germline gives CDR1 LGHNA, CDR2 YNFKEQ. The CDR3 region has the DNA TGTGCCAGCAGCGTTCAGGGGAGAGGGTCTCAAGAGACCCAGTACTTC. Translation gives CASSVQGRGSQETQYF.

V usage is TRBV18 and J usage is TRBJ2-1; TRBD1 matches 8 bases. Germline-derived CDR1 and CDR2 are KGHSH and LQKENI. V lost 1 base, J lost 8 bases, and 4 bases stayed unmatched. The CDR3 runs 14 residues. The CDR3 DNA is TGTGCCAGCTCACCACGGACAGGGAAGGATGAGCAGTTCTTC. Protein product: CASSPRTGKDEQFF.

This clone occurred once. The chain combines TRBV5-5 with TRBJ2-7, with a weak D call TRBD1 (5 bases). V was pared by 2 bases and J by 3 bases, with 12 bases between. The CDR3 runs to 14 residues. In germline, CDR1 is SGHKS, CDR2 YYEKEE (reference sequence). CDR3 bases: TGTGCCAGCAGCTTCTCAGGGAAAGGCTACGAGCAGTACTTC. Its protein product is CASSFSGKGYEQYF.

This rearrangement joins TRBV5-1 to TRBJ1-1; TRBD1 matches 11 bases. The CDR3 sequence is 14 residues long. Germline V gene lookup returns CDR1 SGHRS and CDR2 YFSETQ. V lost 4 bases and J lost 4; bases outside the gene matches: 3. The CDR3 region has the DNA TGCGCCAGCAGCACAGGGACAGGGGGCACTGAAGCTTTCTTT. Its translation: CASSTGTGGTEAFF. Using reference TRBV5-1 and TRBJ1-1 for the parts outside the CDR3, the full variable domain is KAGVTQTPRYLIKTRGQQVTLSCSPISGHRSVSWYQQTPGQGLQFLFEYFSETQRNKGNFPGRFSGRQFSNSRSEMNVSTLELGDSALYLCASSTGTGGTEAFFGQGTRLTVV.

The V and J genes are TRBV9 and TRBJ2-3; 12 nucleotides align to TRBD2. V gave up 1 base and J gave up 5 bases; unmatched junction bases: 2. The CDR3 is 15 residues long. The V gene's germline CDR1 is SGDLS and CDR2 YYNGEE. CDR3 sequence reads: CASSVWGLAGDTQYF. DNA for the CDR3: TGTGCCAGCAGCGTATGGGGACTAGCGGGAGATACGCAGTATTTT. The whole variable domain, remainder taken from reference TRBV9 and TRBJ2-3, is DSGVTQTPKHLITATGQRVTLRCSPRSGDLSVYWYQQSLDQGLQFLIQYYNGEERAKGNILERFSAQQFPDLHSELNLSSLELGDSALYFCASSVWGLAGDTQYFGPGTRLTVL.

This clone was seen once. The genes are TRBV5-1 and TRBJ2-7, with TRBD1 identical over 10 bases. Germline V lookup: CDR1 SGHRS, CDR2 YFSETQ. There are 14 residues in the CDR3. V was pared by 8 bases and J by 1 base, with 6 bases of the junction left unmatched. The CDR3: CASTPGQGSYEQYF. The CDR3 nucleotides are TGCGCCAGTACACCGGGACAGGGGTCCTACGAGCAGTACTTC.

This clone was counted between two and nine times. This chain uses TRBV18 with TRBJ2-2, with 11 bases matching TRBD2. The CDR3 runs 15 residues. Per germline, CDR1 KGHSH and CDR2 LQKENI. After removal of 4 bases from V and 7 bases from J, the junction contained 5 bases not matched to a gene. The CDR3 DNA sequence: TGTGCCAGCTCACGACTAGCGGGGAGGAGCGGGGAGCTGTTTTTT. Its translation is CASSRLAGRSGELFF.

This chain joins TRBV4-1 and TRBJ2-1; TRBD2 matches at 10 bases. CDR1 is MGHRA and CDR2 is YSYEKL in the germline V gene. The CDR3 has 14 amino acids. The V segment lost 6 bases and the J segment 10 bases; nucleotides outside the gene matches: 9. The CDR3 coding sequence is TGCGCCAGCAGGGCAGCGGGAGGGCCGCGAGAGCAGTTCTTC. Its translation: CASRAAGGPREQFF.

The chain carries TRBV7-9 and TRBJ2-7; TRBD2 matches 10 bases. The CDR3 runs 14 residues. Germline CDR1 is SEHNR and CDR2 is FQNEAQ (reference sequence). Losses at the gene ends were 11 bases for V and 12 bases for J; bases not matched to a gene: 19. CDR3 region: CAGNNGGLAGDWYF. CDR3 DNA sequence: TGTGCCGGGAATAACGGAGGGCTAGCGGGAGACTGGTACTTC.

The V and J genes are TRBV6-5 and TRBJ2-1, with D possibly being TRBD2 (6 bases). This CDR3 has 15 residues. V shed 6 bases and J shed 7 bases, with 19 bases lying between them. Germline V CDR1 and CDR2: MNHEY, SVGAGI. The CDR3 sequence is CASSLEGTVQNEQFF. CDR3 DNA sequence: TGTGCCAGCAGCTTGGAGGGAACAGTTCAGAATGAGCAGTTCTTC.

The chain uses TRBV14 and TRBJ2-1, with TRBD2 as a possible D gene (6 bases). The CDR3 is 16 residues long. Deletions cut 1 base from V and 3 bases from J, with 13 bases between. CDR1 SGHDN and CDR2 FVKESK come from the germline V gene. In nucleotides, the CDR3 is TGTGCCAGCAGCCAAGTATTAAGCGGGCGCTACAATGAGCAGTTCTTC. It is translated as CASSQVLSGRYNEQFF. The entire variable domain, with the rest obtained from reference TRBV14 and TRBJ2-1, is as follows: EAGVTQFPSHSVIEKGQTVTLRCDPISGHDNLYWYRRVMGKEIKFLLHFVKESKQDESGMPNNRFLAERTGGTYSTLKVQPAELEDSGVYFCASSQVLSGRYNEQFFGPGTRLTVL.